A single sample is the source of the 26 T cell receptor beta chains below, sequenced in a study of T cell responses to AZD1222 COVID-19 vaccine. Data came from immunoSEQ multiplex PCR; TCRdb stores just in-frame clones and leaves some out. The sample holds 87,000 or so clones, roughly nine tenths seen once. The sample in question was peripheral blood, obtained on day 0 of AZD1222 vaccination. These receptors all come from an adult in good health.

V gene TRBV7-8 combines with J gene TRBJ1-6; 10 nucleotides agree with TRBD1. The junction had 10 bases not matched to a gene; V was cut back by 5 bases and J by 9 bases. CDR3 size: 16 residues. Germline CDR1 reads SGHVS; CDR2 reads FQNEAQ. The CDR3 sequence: CASSLIPRTGGSPLHF. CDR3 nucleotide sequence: TGTGCCAGCAGCCTTATCCCCCGGACAGGGGGTTCACCCCTCCACTTT.

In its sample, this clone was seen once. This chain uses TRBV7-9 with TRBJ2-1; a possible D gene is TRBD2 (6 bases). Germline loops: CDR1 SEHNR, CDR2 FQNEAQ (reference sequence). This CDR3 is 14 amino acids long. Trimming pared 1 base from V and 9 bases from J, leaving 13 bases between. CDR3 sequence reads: CASSLGNLGGEQFF. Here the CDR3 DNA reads TGTGCCAGCAGCTTAGGGAATTTGGGGGGTGAGCAGTTCTTC.

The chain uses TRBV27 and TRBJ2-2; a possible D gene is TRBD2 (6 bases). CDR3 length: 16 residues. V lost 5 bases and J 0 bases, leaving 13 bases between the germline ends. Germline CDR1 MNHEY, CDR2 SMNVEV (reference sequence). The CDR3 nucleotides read TGTGCCAGCAGTACCCACGGGGGTCCGAACACCGGGGAGCTGTTTTTT. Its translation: CASSTHGGPNTGELFF.

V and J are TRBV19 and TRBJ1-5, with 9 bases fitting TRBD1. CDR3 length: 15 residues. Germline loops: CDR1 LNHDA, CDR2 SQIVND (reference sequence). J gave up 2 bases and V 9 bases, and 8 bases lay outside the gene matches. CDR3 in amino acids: CARQLQGARNQPQHF. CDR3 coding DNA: TGTGCCAGACAACTACAGGGGGCTCGCAATCAGCCCCAGCATTTT.

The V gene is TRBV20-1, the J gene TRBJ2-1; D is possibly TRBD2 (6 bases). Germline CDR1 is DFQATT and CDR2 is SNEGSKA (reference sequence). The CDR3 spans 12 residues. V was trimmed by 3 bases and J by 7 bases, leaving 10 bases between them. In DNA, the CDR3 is TGCAGTGCTAGTTGGGGGAGGAATGAGCAGTTCTTC. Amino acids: CSASWGRNEQFF.

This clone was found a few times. The DNA for the CDR3 is TGTGCCAGCAGCTTAGGGGGGGGTCCTAGGTCCTACGAGCAGTACTTC. Translated: CASSLGGGPRSYEQYF. The V gene is TRBV7-8, the J gene TRBJ2-7; 7 positions agree with TRBD2. V lost 1 base and J lost 1; bases outside the gene matches: 7. The CDR3 covers 16 residues. CDR1 and CDR2 from the germline V gene are SGHVS and FQNEAQ.

The CDR3 spells CASSVEPGANTGANVLTF. The CDR3 DNA reads TGTGCCAGCAGCGTAGAACCGGGAGCCAATACTGGGGCCAACGTCCTGACTTTC. This sequence joins TRBV9 and TRBJ2-6; weak D call: TRBD2 (6 bases). V was trimmed by 0 bases and J by 2 bases, leaving 15 bases between them. The CDR3 length is 18 residues. Germline V gene data show CDR1 as SGDLS and CDR2 as YYNGEE.

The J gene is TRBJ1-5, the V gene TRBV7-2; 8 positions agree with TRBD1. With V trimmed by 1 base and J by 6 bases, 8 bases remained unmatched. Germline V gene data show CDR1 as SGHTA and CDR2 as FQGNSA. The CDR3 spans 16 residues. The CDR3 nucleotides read TGTGCCAGCAGCTTAGTACGTCAGGGGGCTGGTCAGCCCCAGCATTTT. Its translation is CASSLVRQGAGQPQHF. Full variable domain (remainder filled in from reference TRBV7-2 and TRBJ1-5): GAGVSQSPSNKVTEKGKDVELRCDPISGHTALYWYRQSLGQGLEFLIYFQGNSAPDKSGLPSDRFSAERTGGSVSTLTIQRTQQEDSAVYLCASSLVRQGAGQPQHFGDGTRLSIL.

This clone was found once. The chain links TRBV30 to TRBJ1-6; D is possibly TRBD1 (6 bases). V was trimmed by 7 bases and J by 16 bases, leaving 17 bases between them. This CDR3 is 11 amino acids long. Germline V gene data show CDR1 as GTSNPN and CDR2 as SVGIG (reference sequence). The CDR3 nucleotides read TGTGCCTTGGCCAACCCAGGGGATCTCCACTTT. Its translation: CALANPGDLHF.

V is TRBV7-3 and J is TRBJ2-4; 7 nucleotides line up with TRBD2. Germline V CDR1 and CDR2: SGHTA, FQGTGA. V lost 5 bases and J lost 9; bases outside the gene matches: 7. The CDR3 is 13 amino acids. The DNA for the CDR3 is TGTGCCAGCAGCCCTACTAGCGAAGGCATTCAGTACTTC. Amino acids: CASSPTSEGIQYF.

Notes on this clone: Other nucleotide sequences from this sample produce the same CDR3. The CDR3 DNA is TGTGCCAGCAGCTTGGTGGCAGGGAACGGCTACACCTTC. As protein: CASSLVAGNGYTF. This rearrangement joins TRBV5-4 to TRBJ1-2, with a tentative D call TRBD1 (5 bases). Germline CDR1 SGHNT, CDR2 YYREEE (reference sequence). V gave up 0 bases and J gave up 8 bases, with 11 bases separating them. The CDR3 contains 13 residues.

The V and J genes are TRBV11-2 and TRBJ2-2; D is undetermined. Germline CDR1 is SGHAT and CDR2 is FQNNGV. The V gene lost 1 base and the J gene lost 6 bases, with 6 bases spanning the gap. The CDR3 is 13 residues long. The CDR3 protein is CASSLVFPGELFF. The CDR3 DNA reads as TGTGCCAGCAGCTTAGTATTTCCCGGGGAGCTGTTTTTT.

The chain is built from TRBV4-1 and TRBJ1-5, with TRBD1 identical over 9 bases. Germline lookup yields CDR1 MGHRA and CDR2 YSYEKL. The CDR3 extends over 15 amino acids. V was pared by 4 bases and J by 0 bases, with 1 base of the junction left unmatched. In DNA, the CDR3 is TGCGCCAGCAGCCGGACAGGGGATAGCAATCAGCCCCAGCATTTT. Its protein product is CASSRTGDSNQPQHF.

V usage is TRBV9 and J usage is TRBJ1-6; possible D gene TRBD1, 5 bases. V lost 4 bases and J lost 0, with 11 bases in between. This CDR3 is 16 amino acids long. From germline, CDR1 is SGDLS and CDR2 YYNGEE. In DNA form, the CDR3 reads TGTGCCAGCAGCCTGGGGGGGAGCTCCTATAATTCACCCCTCCACTTT. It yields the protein CASSLGGSSYNSPLHF. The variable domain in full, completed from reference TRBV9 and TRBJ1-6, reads DSGVTQTPKHLITATGQRVTLRCSPRSGDLSVYWYQQSLDQGLQFLIQYYNGEERAKGNILERFSAQQFPDLHSELNLSSLELGDSALYFCASSLGGSSYNSPLHFGNGTRLTVT.

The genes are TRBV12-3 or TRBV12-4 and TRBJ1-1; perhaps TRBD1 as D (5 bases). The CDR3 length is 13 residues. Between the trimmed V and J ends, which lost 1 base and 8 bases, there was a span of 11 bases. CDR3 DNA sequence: TGTGCCAGCAGTTTAGTGGGGGTAGGGGAAGCTTTCTTT. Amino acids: CASSLVGVGEAFF.

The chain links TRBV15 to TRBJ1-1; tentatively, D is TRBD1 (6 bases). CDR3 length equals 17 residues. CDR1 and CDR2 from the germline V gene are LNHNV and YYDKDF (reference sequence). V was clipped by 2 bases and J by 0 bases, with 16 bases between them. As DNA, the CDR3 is TGTGCCACCAGCAGACCCCCGAGGGGGGGGGTGAACACTGAAGCTTTCTTT. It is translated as CATSRPPRGGVNTEAFF.

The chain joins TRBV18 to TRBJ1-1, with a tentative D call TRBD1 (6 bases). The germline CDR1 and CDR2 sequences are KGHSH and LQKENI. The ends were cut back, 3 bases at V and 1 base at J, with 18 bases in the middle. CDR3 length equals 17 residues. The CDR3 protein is CASSPTAARRGNTEAFF. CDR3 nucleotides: TGTGCCAGCTCACCGACTGCCGCTCGCAGGGGGAACACTGAAGCTTTCTTT.

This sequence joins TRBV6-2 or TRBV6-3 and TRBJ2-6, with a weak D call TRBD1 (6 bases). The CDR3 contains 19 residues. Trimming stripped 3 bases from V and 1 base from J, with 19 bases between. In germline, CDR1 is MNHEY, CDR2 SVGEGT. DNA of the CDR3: TGTGCCAGCAGTTATCAGACGGGACAAGGGGTTTCTGGGGCCAACGTCCTGACTTTC. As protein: CASSYQTGQGVSGANVLTF.

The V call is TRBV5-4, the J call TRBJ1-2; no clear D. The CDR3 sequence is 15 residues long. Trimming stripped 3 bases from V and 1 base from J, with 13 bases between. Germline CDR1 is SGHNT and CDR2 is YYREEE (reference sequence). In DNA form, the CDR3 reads TGTGCCAGCAGCTCGAAGGGCGCGGATAACTATGGCTACACCTTC. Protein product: CASSSKGADNYGYTF.

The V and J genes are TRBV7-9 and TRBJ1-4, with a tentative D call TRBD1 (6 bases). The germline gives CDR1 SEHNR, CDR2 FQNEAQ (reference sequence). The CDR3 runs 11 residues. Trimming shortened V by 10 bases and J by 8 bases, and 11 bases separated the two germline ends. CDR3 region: CANARGEKLFF. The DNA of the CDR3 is TGTGCCAATGCGAGGGGGGAAAAACTGTTTTTT.

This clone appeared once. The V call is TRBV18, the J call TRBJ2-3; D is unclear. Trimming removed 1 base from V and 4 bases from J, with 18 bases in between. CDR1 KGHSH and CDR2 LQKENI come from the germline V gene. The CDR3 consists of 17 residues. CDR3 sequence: CASSPLFDKRAPDTQYF. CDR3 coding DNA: TGTGCCAGCTCACCACTATTCGACAAACGGGCCCCAGATACGCAGTATTTT.

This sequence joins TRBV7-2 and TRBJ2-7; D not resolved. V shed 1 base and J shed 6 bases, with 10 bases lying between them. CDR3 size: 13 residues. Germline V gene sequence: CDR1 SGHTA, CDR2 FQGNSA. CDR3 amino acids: CASSLGLDREQYF. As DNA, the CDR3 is TGTGCCAGCAGCTTAGGATTAGATCGCGAGCAGTACTTC.

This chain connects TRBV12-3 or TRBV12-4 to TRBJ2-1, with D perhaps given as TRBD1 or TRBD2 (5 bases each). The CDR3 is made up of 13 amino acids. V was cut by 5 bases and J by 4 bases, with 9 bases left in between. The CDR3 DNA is TGTGCCAGCAGTCTGGGACGTTACAATGAGCAGTTCTTC. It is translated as CASSLGRYNEQFF.

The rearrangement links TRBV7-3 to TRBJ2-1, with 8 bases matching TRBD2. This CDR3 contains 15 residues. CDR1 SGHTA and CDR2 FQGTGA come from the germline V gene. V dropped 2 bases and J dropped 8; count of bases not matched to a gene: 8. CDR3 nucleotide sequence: TGTGCCAGCAGCTTATCCGGGGGGGCCGTCTATGAGCAGTTCTTC. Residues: CASSLSGGAVYEQFF.

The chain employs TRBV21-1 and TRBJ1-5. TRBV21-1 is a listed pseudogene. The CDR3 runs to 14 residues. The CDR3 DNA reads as TGTGCCAGCAGCAACTGGAATGAGTTTCAGCCCCAGCATTTT. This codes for CASSNWNEFQPQHF.

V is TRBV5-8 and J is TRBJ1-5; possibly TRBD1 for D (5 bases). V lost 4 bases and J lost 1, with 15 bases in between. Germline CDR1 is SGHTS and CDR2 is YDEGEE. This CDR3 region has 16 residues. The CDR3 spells CASSHIGAESNQPQHF. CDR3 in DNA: TGTGCCAGCAGCCACATTGGGGCAGAGAGCAATCAGCCCCAGCATTTT.